The entry below gives a single T cell receptor beta chain sequence along with its context. Antigen: not known. Here immunoSEQ multiplex PCR was the method, and the copy in TCRdb shows in-frame clones only, minus some. Of tens of thousands of clones listed, 80% to 95% are singletons. This entry belongs to a study of OX40 agonist ivuxolimab in advanced cancers. Germline assignment: CDR1 MGHRA and CDR2 YSYEKL. V gave up 2 bases and J gave up 1 base, with 23 bases separating them. The CDR3 totals 19 residues. The cohort excluded patients with autoimmune disease history or systemic immunosuppression. Study-level findings and limits: By week 6 at 0.1 to 3.0 mg/kg, blood CD4+ and CD8+ T cells had expanded clonally. Clonal expansion among partial responders at 0.1-3.0 mg/kg ranked near the lowest.

This clonotype was sampled from an adult with an advanced solid tumor such as melanoma, head and neck, liver or kidney cancer. Material: CD4+ or CD8+ T cells sorted from blood, obtained in a trial of the OX40 agonist ivuxolimab. The V call is TRBV4-1, the J call TRBJ1-2; TRBD1 might be the D (6 bases). CDR3 sequence (DNA): TGCGCCAGCAGCCAAACCTATCTAGGGACAAGTTGGGGTAACTATGGCTACACCTTC. It is translated as CASSQTYLGTSWGNYGYTF.